This T cell receptor (beta chain) comes out of a study of TIL therapy for anti-PD-1-resistant metastatic lung cancer. Looking at the study overall: Tumor harvest preceded PD-1/PD-L1 blockade, followed by nivolumab treatment.

Time point indicated: pre-treatment sample, taken before nivolumab and TIL therapy. V shed 10 bases and J shed 0 bases, with 25 bases lying between them. The CDR3 totals 18 residues. Germline V lookup: CDR1 SEHNR, CDR2 FQNEAQ (reference sequence). Sequencing used immunoSEQ v3. The repertoire was sequenced with immunoSEQ multiplex PCR; TCRdb's copy has only in-frame clones and lacks some. This sample has over 20,000 clones, with 60% to 85% found just once. The clonotype comes from a person aged 25 to 79 with non-small cell lung cancer. The J gene is TRBJ1-5, the V gene TRBV7-9, with D unresolved. Specimen: blood, collected at baseline. This CDR3 reads CATSRGDSYGYSNQPQHF. The CDR3 coding sequence is TGTGCCACAAGCCGGGGAGACTCCTACGGCTATAGCAATCAGCCCCAGCATTTT.